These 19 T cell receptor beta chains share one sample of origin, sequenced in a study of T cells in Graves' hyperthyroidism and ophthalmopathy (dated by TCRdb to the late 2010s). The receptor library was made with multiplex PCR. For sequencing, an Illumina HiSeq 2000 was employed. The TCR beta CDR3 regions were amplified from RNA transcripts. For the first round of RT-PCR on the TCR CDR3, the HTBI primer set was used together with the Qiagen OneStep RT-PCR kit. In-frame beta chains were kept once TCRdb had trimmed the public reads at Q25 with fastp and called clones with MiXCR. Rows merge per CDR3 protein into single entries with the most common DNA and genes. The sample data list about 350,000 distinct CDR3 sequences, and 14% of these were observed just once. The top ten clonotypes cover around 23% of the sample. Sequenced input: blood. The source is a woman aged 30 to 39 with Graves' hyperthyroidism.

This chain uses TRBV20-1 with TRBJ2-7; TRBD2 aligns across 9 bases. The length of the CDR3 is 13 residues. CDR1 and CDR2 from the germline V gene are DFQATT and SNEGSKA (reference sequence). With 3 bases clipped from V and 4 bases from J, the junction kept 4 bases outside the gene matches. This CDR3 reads CSARLAGRYEQYF. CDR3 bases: TGCAGTGCTAGGCTAGCGGGAAGGTACGAGCAGTACTTC.

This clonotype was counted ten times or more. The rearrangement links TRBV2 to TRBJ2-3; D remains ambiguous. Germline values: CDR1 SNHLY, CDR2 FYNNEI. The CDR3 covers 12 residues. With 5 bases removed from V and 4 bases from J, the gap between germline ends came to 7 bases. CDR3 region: CASSFPADTQYF. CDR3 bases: TGTGCCAGCAGTTTTCCCGCAGATACGCAGTATTTT.

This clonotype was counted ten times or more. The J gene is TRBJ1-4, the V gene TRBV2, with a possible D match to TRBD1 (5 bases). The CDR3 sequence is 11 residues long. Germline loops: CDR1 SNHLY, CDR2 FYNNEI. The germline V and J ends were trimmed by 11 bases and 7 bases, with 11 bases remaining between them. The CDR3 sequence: CAGGVVEKLFF. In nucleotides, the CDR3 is TGTGCCGGGGGGGTAGTTGAAAAACTGTTTTTT.

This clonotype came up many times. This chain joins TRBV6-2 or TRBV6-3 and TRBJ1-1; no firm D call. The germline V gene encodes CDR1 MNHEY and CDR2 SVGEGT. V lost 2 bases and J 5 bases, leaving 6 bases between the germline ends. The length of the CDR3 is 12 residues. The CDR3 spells CASSYGVTEAFF. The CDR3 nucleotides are TGTGCCAGCAGTTACGGGGTGACTGAAGCTTTCTTT.

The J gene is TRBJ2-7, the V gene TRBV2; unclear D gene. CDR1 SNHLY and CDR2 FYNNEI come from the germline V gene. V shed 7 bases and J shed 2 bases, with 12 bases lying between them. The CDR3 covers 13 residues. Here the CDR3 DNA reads TGTGCCAGCACCCCGGGCCCTACCTACGAGCAGTACTTC. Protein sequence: CASTPGPTYEQYF. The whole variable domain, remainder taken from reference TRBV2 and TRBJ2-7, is EPEVTQTPSHQVTQMGQEVILRCVPISNHLYFYWYRQILGQKVEFLVSFYNNEISEKSEIFDDQFSVERPDGSNFTLKIRSTKLEDSAMYFCASTPGPTYEQYFGPGTRLTVT.

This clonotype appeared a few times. The chain's CDR3 is CASSPRTSGTQYF. Written as DNA, the CDR3 is TGTGCCAGCTCACCCCGAACTAGCGGGACCCAGTATTTT. The chain joins TRBV18 to TRBJ2-3; 10 bases align to TRBD2. With V trimmed by 3 bases and J by 12 bases, 6 bases remained unmatched. This CDR3 region has 13 residues. Germline CDR1 reads KGHSH; CDR2 reads LQKENI.

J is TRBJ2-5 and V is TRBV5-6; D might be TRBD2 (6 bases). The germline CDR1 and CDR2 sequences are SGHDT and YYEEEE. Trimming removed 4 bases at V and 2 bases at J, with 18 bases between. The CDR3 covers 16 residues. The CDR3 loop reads CASSPKLWGGQETQYF. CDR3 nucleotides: TGTGCCAGCAGCCCCAAACTTTGGGGAGGTCAAGAGACCCAGTACTTC.

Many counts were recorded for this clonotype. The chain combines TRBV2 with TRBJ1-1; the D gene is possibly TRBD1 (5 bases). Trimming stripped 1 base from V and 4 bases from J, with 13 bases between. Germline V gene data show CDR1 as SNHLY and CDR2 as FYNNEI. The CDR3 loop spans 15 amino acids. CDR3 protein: CASSEGAGASTEAFF. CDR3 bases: TGTGCCAGCAGTGAAGGTGCCGGGGCCTCCACTGAAGCTTTCTTT.

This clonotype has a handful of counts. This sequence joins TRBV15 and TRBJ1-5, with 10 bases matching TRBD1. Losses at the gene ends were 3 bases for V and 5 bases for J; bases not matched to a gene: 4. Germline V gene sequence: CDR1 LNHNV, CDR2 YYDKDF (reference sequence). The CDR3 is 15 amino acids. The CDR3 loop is CATSSGDRGHQPQHF. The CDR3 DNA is TGTGCCACCAGCAGTGGGGACAGGGGACATCAGCCCCAGCATTTT.

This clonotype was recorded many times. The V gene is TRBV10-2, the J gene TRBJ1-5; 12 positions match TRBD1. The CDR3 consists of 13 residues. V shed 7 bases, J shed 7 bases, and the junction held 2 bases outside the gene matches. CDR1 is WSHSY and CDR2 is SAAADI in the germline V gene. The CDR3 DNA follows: TGCGCCAGCACCGGGACAGGGGGCCAGCCCCAGCATTTT. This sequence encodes CASTGTGGQPQHF.

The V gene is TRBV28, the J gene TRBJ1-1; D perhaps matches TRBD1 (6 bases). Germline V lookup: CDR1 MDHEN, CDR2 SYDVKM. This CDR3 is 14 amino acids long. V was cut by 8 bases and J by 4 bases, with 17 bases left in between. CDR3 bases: TGTGCCAGCCGACAGGCCCCTGCGAGCACTGAAGCTTTCTTT. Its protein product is CASRQAPASTEAFF.

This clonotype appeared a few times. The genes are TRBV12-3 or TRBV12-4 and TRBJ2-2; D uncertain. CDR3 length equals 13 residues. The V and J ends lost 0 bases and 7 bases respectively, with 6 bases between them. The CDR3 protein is CASSLALRGELFF. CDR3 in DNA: TGTGCCAGCAGTTTAGCGCTCCGCGGGGAGCTGTTTTTT.

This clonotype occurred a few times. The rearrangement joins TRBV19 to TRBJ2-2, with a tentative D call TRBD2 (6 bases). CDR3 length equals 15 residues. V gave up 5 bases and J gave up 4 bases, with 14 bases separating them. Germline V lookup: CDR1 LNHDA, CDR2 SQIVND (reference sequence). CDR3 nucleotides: TGTGCCAGTAGTGCCGGGAGTGTAGTCACCGGGGAGCTGTTTTTT. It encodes CASSAGSVVTGELFF.

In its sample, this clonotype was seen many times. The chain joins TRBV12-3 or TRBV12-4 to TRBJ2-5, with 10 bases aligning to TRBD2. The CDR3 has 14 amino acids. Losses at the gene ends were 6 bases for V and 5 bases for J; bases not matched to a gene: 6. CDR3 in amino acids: CASRSGRGGETQYF. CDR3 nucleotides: TGTGCCAGCAGAAGCGGGAGGGGCGGGGAGACCCAGTACTTC.

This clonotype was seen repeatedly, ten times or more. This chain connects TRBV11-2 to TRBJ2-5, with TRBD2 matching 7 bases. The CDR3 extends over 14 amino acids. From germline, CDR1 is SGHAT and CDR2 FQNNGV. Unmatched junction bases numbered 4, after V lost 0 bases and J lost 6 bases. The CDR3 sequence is CASSLEAGTKTQYF. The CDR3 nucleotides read TGTGCCAGCAGCTTAGAGGCAGGGACTAAGACCCAGTACTTC. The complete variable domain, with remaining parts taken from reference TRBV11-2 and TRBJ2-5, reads EAGVAQSPRYKIIEKRQSVAFWCNPISGHATLYWYQQILGQGPKLLIQFQNNGVVDDSQLPKDRFSAERLKGVDSTLKIQPAKLEDSAVYLCASSLEAGTKTQYFGPGTRLLVL.

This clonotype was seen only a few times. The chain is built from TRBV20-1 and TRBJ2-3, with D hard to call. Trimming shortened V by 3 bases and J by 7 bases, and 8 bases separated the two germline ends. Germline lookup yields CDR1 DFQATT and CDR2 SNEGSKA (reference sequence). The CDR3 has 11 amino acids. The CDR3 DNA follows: TGCAGTGCTAGCAGGTCCAATACGCAGTATTTT. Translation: CSASRSNTQYF.

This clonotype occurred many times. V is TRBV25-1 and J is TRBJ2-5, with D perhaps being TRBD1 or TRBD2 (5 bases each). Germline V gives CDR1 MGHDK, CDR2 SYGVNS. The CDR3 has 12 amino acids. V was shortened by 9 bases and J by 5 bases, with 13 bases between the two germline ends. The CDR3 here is CASSRWGETQYF. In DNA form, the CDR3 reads TGTGCCAGTTCTCGGTGGGGGGAGACCCAGTACTTC.

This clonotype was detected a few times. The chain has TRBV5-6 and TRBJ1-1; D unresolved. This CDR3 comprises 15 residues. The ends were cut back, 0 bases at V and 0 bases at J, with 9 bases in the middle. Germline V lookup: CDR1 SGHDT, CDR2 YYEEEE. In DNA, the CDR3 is TGTGCCAGCAGCTTGGATCAGCGGATGAACACTGAAGCTTTCTTT. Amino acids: CASSLDQRMNTEAFF.

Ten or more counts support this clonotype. Written as DNA, the CDR3 is TGTGCCACCAGCAGAGAGAGCGGGAGCTCCTACGAGCAGTACTTC. Encoded protein: CATSRESGSSYEQYF. The chain carries TRBV15 and TRBJ2-7; 8 nucleotides match TRBD2. V shed 0 bases, J shed 0 bases, and the junction held 1 base outside the gene matches. The CDR3 runs to 15 residues. Germline CDR1 is LNHNV and CDR2 is YYDKDF (reference sequence).